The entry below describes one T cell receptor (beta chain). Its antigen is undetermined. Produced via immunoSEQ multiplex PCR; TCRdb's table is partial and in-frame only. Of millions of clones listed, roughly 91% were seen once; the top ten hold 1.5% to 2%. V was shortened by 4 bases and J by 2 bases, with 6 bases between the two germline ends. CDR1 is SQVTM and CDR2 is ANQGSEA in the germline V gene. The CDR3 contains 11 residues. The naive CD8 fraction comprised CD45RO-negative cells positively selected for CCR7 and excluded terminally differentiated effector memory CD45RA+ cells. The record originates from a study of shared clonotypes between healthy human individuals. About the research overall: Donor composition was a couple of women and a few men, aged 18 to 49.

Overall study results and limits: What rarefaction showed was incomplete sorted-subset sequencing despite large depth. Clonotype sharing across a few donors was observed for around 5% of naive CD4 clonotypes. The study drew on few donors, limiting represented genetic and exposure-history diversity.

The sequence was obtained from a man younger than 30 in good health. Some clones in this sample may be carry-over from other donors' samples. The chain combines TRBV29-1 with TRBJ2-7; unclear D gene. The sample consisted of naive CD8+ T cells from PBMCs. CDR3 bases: TGCAGCGTTGTGGAACCCTACGAGCAGTACTTC. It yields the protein CSVVEPYEQYF.